This TCR beta chain originates from a study of post-analysis software for immune sequencing data. The TCR beta cDNA libraries carried unique molecular identifiers. There were roughly 0.95 to 10 million T cells, and around 460,000 cDNA molecules came from them. One entry per CDR3 protein results from TCRdb running MiXCR on the PCR reads. The sample records under 900,000 distinct CDR3 sequences, roughly 58% being singletons. Concerning this clonotype itself: Its antigen remains unknown.

Whole-study results and caveats: The authors found that F measure strongly co-clustered same-batch samples.

Source material: blood. The sequence was obtained from a girl under 18 with multiple sclerosis.

As DNA, the CDR3 is TGTGCCTGGAGTAGGGAGAACAAAAACATTCAGTACTTC. As protein: CAWSRENKNIQYF. This sequence joins TRBV30 and TRBJ2-7; maybe TRBD2 (5 bases). The J call is uncertain, as TRBJ2-4 better fits the DNA end. CDR1 GTSNPN and CDR2 SVGIG come from the germline V gene (reference sequence). This CDR3 has 13 amino acids.